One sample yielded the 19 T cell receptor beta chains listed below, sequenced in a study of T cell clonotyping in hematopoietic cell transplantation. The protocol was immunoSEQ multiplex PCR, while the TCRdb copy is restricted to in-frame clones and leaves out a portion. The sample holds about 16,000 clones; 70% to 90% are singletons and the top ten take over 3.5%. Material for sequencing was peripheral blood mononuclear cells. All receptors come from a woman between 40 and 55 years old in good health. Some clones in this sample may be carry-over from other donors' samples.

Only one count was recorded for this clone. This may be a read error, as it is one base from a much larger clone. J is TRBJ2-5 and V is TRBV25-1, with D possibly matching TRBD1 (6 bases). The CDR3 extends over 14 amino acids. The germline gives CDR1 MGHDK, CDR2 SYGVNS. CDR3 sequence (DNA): TGTGCCAGCAGTGAAAGGGGACACCAAGAGGCCCAGTACTTC. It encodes CASSERGHQEAQYF.

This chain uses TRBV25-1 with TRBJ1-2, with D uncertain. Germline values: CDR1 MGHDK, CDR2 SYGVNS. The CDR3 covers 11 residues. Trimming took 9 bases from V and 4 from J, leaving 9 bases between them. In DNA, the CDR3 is TGTGCCAGAGACGGACGCTATGGCTACACCTTC. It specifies CARDGRYGYTF.

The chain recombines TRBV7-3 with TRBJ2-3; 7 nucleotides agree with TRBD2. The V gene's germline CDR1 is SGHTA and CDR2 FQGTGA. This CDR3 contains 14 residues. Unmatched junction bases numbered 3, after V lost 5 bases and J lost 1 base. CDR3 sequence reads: CASSPRGGTDTQYF. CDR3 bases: TGTGCCAGCAGCCCTCGGGGGGGCACAGATACGCAGTATTTT.

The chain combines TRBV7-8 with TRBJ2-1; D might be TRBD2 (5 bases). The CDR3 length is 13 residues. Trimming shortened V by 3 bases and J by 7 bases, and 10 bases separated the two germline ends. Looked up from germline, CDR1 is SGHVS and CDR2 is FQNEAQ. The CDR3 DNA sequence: TGTGCCAGCAGCTTCACTAGTTCAAATGAGCAGTTCTTC. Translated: CASSFTSSNEQFF.

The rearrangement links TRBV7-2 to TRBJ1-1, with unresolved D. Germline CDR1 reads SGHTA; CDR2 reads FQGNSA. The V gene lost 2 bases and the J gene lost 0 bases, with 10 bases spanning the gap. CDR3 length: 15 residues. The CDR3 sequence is CASSLNLVLNTEAFF. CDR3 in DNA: TGTGCCAGCAGCTTAAACCTGGTACTGAACACTGAAGCTTTCTTT.

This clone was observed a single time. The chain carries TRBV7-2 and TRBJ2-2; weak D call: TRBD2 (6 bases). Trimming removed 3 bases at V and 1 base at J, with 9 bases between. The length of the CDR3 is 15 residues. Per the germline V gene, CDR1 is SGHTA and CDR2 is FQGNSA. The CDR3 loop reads CASSLGLLNTGELFF. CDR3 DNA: TGTGCCAGCAGCTTGGGACTGCTGAACACCGGGGAGCTGTTTTTT.

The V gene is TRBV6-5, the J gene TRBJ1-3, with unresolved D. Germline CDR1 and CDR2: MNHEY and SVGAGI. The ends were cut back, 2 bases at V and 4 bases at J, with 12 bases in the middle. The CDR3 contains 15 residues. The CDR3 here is CASSYGGNVGNTIYF. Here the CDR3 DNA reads TGTGCCAGCAGTTACGGAGGGAATGTGGGAAACACCATATATTTT.

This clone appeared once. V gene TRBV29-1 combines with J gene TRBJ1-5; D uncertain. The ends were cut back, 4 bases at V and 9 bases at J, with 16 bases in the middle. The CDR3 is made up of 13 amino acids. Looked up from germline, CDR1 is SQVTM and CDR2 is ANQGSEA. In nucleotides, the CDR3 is TGCAGCGTTGGTGTAAGGGCTTCGGGGCCCCAGCATTTT. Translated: CSVGVRASGPQHF.

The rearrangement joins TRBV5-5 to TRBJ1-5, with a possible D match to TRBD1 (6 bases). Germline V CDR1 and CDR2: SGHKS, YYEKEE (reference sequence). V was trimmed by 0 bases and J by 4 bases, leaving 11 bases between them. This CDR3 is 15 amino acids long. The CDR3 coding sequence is TGTGCCAGCAGCTTGGAGATGACAGGAAATCAGCCCCAGCATTTT. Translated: CASSLEMTGNQPQHF.

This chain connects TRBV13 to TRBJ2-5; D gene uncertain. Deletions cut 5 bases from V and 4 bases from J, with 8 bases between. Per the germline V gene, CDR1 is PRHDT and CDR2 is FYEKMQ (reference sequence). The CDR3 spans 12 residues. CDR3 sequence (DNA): TGTGCCAGCAGCCAAACCACAGAGACCCAGTACTTC. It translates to CASSQTTETQYF.

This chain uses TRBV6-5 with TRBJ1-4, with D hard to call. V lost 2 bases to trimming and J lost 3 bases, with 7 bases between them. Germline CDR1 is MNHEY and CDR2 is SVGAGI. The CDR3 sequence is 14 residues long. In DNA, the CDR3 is TGTGCCAGCAGTTACGGCTTGGCTAATGAAAAACTGTTTTTT. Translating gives CASSYGLANEKLFF.

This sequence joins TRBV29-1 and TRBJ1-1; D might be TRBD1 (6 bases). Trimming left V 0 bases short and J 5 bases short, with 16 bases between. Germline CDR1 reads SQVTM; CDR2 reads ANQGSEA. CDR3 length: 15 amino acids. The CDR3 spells CSVEDVGGARTEAFF. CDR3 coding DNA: TGCAGCGTTGAAGATGTAGGGGGGGCGAGAACTGAAGCTTTCTTT.

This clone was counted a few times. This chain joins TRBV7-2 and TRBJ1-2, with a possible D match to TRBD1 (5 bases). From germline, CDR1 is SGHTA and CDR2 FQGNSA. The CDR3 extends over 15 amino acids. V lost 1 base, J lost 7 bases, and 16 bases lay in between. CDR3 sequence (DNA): TGTGCCAGCAGCTTAGGAGCAACTCAGGGTCGTGGCTACACCTTC. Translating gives CASSLGATQGRGYTF.

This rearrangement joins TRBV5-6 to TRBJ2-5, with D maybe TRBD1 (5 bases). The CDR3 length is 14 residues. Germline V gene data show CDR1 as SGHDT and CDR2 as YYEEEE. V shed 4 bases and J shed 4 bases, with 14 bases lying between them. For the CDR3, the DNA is TGTGCCAGCAGCGTGGACAAATGGGGAGAGACCCAGTACTTC. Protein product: CASSVDKWGETQYF.

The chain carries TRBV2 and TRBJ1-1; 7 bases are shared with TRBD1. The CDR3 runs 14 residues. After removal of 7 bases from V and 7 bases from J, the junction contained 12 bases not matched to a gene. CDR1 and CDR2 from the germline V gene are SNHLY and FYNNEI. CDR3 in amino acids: CASNRQGYSDEAFF. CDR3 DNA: TGTGCCAGCAACCGACAGGGTTATTCAGATGAAGCTTTCTTT.

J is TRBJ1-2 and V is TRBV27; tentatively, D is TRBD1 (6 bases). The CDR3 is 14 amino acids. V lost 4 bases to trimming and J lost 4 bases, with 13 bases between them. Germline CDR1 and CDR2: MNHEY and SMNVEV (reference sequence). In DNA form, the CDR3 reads TGTGCCAGCAGTTACAGGGCTGATAGCTATGGCTACACCTTC. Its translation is CASSYRADSYGYTF.

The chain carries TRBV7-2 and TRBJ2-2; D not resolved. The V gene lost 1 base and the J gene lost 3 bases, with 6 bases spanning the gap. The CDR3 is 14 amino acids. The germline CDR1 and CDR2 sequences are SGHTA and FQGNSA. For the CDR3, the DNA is TGTGCCAGCAGCTTAGTTACGCACACCGGGGAGCTGTTTTTT. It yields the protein CASSLVTHTGELFF. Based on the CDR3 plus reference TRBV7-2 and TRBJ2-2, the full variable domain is GAGVSQSPSNKVTEKGKDVELRCDPISGHTALYWYRQSLGQGLEFLIYFQGNSAPDKSGLPSDRFSAERTGGSVSTLTIQRTQQEDSAVYLCASSLVTHTGELFFGEGSRLTVL.

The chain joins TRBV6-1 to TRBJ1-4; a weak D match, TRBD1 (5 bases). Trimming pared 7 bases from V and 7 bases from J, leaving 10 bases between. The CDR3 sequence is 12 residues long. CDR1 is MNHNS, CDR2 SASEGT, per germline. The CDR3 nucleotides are TGTGCCAGCACGGGGGGAGGTGAAAAACTGTTTTTT. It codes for CASTGGGEKLFF.

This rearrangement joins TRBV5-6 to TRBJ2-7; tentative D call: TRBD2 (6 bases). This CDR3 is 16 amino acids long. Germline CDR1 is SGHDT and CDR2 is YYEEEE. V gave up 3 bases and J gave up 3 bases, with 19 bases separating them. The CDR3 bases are TGTGCCAGCAGCTCCCTCGGCGGGGCCGCTCGCTACGAGCAGTACTTC. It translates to CASSSLGGAARYEQYF.